This T cell receptor (beta chain) is drawn from a study of T cell responses to AZD1222 COVID-19 vaccine. TCRdb's copy holds only in-frame clones and misses some; the assay was immunoSEQ multiplex PCR. The sample includes about 180,000 clones, around nine tenths seen only once; the top ten take around 2.6%. Notes on the study in general: The reported proportion of spike-specific TCRs targeting unmutated variant regions was nearly half. After two AZD1222 doses, spike-specific TCR breadth and depth rose versus day 0. Seropositive status at baseline applied to only a handful of AZD1222 recipients. White British people made up most donors, females outnumbered males, and clonal diversity was possibly underestimated.

Germline assignment: CDR1 LNHDA and CDR2 SQIVND (reference sequence). V dropped 6 bases and J dropped 2 bases, with 13 bases sitting between them. This CDR3 spans 14 amino acids. In the case of this clone: The antigen remains unidentified.

The starting material was peripheral blood, obtained on day 0 of AZD1222 vaccination. The source is an adult in good health. This rearrangement joins TRBV19 to TRBJ1-2; D possibly corresponds to TRBD1 (6 bases). CDR3 nucleotides: TGTGCCAGTAGGAAGAACAGGGAAAACTATGGCTACACCTTC. Amino acid sequence: CASRKNRENYGYTF.